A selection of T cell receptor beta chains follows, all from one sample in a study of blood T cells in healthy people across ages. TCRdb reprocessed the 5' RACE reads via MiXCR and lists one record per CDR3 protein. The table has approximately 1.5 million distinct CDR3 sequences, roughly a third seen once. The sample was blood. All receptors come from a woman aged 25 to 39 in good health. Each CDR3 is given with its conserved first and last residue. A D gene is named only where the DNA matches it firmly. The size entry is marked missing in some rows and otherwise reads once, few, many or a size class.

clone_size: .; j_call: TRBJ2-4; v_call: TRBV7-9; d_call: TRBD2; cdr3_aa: CASSLAQAGESNIQYF; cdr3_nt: TGTGCCAGCAGCTTAGCTCAAGCGGGAGAATCGAACATTCAGTACTTC
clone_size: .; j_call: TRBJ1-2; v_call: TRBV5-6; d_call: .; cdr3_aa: CASSFGAQTRGYTF; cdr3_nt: TGTGCCAGCAGCTTTGGGGCGCAAACTCGTGGCTACACCTTC
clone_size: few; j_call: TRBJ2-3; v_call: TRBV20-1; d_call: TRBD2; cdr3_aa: CSARGTSGSDTQYF; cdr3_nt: TGCAGTGCTAGAGGGACTAGCGGGTCAGATACGCAGTATTTT
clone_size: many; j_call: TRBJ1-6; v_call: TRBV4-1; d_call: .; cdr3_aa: CASSQGQGSNSPLHF; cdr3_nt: TGCGCCAGCAGCCAAGGTCAGGGATCCAATTCACCCCTCCACTTT
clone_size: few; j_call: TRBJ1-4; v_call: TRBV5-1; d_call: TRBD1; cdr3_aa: CASSVGQPNEKLFF; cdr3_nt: TGCGCCAGCAGCGTGGGACAGCCTAATGAAAAACTGTTTTTT
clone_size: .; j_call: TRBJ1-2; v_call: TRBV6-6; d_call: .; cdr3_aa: CASSYTDNYGYTF; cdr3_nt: TGTGCCAGCAGTTACACAGATAACTATGGCTACACCTTC
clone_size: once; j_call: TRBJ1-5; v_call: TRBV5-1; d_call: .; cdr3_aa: CASSFDWGQPRHF; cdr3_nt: TGCGCCAGCAGCTTCGACTGGGGTCAGCCCCGGCATTTT
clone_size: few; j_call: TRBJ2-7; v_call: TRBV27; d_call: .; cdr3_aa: CASQLMGRSSYEQYF; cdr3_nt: TGTGCCAGCCAACTGATGGGCAGGAGCTCCTACGAGCAGTACTTC
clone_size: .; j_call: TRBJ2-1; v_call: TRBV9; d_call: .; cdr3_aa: CASSVERVTYNEQFF; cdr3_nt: TGTGCCAGCAGCGTAGAGAGGGTAACCTACAATGAGCAGTTCTTC
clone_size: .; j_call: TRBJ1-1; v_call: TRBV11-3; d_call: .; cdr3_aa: CASSPGPQREAFF; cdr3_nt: TGTGCCAGCAGCCCGGGACCTCAAAGGGAAGCTTTCTTT
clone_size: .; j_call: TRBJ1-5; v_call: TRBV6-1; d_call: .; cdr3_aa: CASSEAWSYQPQHF; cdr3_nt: TGTGCCAGCAGTGAAGCCTGGAGCTATCAGCCCCAGCATTTT
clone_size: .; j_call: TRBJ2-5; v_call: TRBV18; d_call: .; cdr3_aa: CASSPPGMETQYF; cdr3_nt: TGTGCCAGCTCACCACCAGGGATGGAGACCCAGTACTTC
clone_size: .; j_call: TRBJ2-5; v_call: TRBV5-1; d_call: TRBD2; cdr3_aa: CASSLGGRLGETQYF; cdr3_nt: TGCGCCAGCAGCTTGGGCGGGAGGCTTGGAGAGACCCAGTACTTC
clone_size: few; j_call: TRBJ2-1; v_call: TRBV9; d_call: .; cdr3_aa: CASSVGRGLYNEQFF; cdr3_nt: TGTGCCAGCAGCGTAGGACGCGGGCTCTACAATGAGCAGTTCTTC
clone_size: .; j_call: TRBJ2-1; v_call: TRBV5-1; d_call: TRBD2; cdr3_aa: CASRGGERHYNEQFF; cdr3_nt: TGCGCCAGCAGGGGGGGGGAGCGGCATTACAATGAGCAGTTCTTC
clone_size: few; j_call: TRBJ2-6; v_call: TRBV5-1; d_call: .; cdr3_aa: CASSLVLSGSGANVLTF; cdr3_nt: TGCGCCAGCAGCTTGGTATTGTCGGGGTCCGGGGCCAACGTCCTGACTTTC
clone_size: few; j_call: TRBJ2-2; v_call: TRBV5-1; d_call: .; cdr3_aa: CASSLGPVPNTGELFF; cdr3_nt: TGCGCCAGCAGCTTGGGCCCGGTTCCGAACACCGGGGAGCTGTTTTTT
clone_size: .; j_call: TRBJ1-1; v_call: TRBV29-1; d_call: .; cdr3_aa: CSVLSQGGTEAFF; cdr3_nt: TGCAGCGTTCTGTCTCAGGGAGGCACTGAAGCTTTCTTT
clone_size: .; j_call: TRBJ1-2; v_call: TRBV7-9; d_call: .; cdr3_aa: CASSAPGQGGYTF; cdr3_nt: TGTGCCAGCAGCGCCCCGGGCCAAGGGGGCTACACCTTC
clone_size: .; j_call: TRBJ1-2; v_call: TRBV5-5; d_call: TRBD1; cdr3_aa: CANSLGGQGTYGYTF; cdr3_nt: TGTGCCAACAGCTTGGGGGGACAGGGGACCTATGGCTACACCTTC
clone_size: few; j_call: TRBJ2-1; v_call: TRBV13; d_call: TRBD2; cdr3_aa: CASSLYASGGNEQFF; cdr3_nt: TGTGCCAGCAGCTTATACGCTAGCGGGGGGAATGAGCAGTTCTTC
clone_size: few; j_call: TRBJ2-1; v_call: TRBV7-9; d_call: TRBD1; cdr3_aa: CASSSQGASNEQFF; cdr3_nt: TGTGCCAGCAGCTCCCAGGGGGCGTCGAATGAGCAGTTCTTC
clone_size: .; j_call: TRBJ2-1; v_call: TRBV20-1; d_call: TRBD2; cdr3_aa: CSARDGLAGGNEQFF; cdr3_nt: TGCAGTGCTAGAGACGGACTAGCGGGGGGGAATGAGCAGTTCTTC
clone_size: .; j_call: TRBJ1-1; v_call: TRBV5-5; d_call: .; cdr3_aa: CASSLDVWVNTEAFF; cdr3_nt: TGTGCCAGCAGCTTGGACGTCTGGGTTAACACTGAAGCTTTCTTT
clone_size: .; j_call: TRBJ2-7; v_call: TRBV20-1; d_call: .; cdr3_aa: CSASDRFHEQYF; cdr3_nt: TGCAGTGCTAGCGACAGGTTCCACGAGCAGTACTTC
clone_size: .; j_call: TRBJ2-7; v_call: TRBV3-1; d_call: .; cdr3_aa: CASSQVEQALPYEQYF; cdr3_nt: TGTGCCAGCAGCCAAGTTGAACAGGCCCTACCCTACGAGCAGTACTTC
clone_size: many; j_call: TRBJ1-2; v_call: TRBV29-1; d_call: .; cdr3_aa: CSDQGSQGAAYTF; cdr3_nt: TGCAGCGATCAGGGGTCGCAAGGAGCCGCCTACACCTTC
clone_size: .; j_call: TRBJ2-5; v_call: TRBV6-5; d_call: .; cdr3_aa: CASRPSIRGMETQYF; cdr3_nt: TGTGCCAGCAGACCTTCGATCCGGGGAATGGAGACCCAGTACTTC
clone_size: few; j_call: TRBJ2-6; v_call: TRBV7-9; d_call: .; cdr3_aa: CASSLFQGIGSGANVLTF; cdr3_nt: TGTGCCAGCAGCCTCTTCCAGGGAATCGGCTCTGGGGCCAACGTCCTGACTTTC
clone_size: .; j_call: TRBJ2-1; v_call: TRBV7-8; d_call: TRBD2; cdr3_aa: CASSFREGHNEQFF; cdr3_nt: TGTGCCAGCAGCTTTCGGGAGGGCCACAATGAGCAGTTCTTC
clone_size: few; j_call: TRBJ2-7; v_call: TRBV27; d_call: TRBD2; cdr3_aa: CASSMLAGGYEQYF; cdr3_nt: TGTGCCAGCAGTATGCTAGCGGGAGGCTACGAGCAGTACTTC
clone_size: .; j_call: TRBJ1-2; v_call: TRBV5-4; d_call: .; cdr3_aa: CASSLKDSLNYGYTF; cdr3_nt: TGTGCCAGCAGCCTCAAAGACAGCCTCAACTATGGCTACACCTTC
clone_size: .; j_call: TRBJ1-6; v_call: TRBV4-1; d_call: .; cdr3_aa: CASSQRGSPLHF; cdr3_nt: TGCGCCAGCAGCCAGCGCGGTTCACCCCTCCACTTT
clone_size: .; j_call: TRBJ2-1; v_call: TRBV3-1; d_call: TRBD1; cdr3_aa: CASSRQGTFYNEQFF; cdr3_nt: TGTGCCAGCAGTCGACAGGGGACCTTCTACAATGAGCAGTTCTTC
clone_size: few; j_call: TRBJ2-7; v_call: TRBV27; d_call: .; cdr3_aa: CETPRLGYEQYF; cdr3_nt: TGTGAGACGCCGCGACTAGGTTACGAGCAGTACTTC
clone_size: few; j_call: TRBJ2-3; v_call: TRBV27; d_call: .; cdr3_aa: CASSLKGRAADTQYF; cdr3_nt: TGTGCCAGCAGTTTAAAAGGCAGGGCCGCAGATACGCAGTATTTT
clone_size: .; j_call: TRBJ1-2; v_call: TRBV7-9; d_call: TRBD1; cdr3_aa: CASRQTGDGYTF; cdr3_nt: TGTGCCAGCAGACAAACAGGGGATGGCTACACCTTC
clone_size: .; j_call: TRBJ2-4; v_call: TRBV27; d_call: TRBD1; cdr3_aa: CASSADRERNIQYF; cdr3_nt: TGTGCCAGCAGTGCTGACAGGGAGAGAAACATTCAGTACTTC
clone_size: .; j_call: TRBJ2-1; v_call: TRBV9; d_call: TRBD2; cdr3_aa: CASSVSGIGYNEQFF; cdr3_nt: TGTGCCAGCAGCGTAAGCGGGATAGGGTACAATGAGCAGTTCTTC
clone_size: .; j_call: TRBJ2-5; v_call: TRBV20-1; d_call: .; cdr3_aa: CSAVVGPRETQYF; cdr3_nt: TGCAGTGCCGTGGTAGGGCCTCGGGAGACCCAGTACTTC
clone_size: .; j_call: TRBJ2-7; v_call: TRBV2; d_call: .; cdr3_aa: CASSAGPTVTYEQYF; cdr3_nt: TGTGCCAGCAGCGCTGGTCCCACCGTTACCTACGAGCAGTACTTC
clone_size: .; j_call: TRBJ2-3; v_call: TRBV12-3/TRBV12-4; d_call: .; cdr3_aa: CASSLGRGASTDTQYF; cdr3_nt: TGTGCCAGCAGTTTAGGTCGAGGGGCAAGCACAGATACGCAGTATTTT
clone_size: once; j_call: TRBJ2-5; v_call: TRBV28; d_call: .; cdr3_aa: CASSSWEQETQYF; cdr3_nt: TGTGCCAGCAGTTCATGGGAGCAAGAGACCCAGTACTTC
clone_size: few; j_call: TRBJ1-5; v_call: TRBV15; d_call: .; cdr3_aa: CATSRDRPAGDQPQHF; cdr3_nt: TGTGCCACCAGCAGAGATCGCCCAGCAGGGGATCAGCCCCAGCATTTT
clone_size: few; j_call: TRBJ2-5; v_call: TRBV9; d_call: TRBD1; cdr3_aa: CASSVGQDPQETQYF; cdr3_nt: TGTGCCAGCAGCGTCGGACAGGATCCCCAAGAGACCCAGTACTTC
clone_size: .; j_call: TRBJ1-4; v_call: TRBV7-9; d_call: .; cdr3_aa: CASSEIGAVNEKLFF; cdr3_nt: TGTGCCAGCAGCGAAATAGGGGCCGTAAATGAAAAACTGTTTTTT
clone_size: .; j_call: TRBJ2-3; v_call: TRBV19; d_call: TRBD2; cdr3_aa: CASSIWLAGVNTDTQYF; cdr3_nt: TGTGCCAGTAGTATTTGGCTAGCGGGGGTAAACACAGATACGCAGTATTTT
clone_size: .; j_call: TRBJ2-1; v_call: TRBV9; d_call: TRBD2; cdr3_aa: CASSAGLANEQFF; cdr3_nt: TGTGCCAGCAGCGCGGGACTAGCCAATGAGCAGTTCTTC
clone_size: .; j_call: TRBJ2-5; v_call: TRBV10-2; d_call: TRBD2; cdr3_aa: CASSDERGWQETQYF; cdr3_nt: TGCGCCAGCAGTGACGAGCGGGGGTGGCAAGAGACCCAGTACTTC
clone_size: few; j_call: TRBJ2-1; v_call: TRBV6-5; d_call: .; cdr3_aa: CASSYGMNEQFF; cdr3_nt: TGTGCCAGCAGTTACGGAATGAATGAGCAGTTCTTC
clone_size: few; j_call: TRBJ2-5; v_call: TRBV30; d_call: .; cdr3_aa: CAWSFLGTLAAETQYF; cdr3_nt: TGTGCCTGGAGCTTCCTCGGGACTTTGGCCGCGGAGACCCAGTACTTC
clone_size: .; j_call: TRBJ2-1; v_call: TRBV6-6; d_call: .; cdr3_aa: CASSALGDNEQFF; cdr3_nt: TGCGCCAGCAGTGCCCTTGGGGACAATGAGCAGTTCTTC
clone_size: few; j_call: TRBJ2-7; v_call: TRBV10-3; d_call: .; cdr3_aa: CAISEGVLYEQYF; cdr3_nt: TGTGCCATCAGCGAGGGGGTCTTGTACGAGCAGTACTTC
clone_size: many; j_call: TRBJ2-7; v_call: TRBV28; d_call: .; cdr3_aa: CASSLPTSYEQYF; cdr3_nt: TGTGCCAGCAGTTTACCAACAAGCTACGAGCAGTACTTC